Here is one T cell receptor beta chain with its context. This specimen comes from a study of OX40 agonist ivuxolimab in advanced cancers. TCRdb keeps only in-frame clones here, not all; method: immunoSEQ multiplex PCR. Among more than 25,000 clones listed, about 82% were seen once. The CDR3 is 11 residues long. The V end lost 11 bases, the J end lost 0 bases, and 5 bases lay between the germline ends. Germline V lookup: CDR1 MNHNS, CDR2 SASEGT. This clonotype was sampled from an adult with an advanced solid tumor such as melanoma, head and neck, liver or kidney cancer. The sequences come from CD4+ or CD8+ T cells sorted from blood, collected in a trial of the OX40 agonist ivuxolimab. The chain uses TRBV6-1 and TRBJ2-1; D not certain. CDR3 amino acids: CAAASYNEQFF. CDR3 sequence (DNA): TGTGCCGCGGCCTCCTACAATGAGCAGTTCTTC.